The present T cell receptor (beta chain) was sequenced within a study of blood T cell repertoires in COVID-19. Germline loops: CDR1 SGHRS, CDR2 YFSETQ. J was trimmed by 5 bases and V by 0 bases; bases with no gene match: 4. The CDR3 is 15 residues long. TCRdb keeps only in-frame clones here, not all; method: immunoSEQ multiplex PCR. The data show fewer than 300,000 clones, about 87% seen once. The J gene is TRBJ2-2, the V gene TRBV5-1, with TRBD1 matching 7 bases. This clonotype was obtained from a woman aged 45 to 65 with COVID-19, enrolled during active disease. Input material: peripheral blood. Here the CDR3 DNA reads TGCGCCAGCAGCTTGGAGGGGGCCGGAACCGGGGAGCTGTTTTTT. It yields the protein CASSLEGAGTGELFF.